A selection of T cell receptor beta chains follows, all from one sample in a study of T cell responses to AZD1222 COVID-19 vaccine. The table came from immunoSEQ multiplex PCR; TCRdb's copy has only in-frame clones and leaves some out. Of over 70,000 clones in the sample, roughly 89% were seen once. This sample comprised peripheral blood, obtained 28 days after the second AZD1222 dose. The receptors shown here come from an adult who received the AZD1222 COVID-19 vaccine. CDR3s include the opening cysteine and the closing phenylalanine or tryptophan. D genes are given only for firm matches. Expanded clones are given a class, and other clones once, few, many or no size at all.

abundance	v_gene	j_gene	d_gene	CDR3aa	CDR3nt
NA	TRBV6-2/TRBV6-3	TRBJ2-3	NA	CASSPSTTTQYF	TGTGCCAGCAGTCCGTCTACAACTACGCAGTATTTT
NA	TRBV24-1	TRBJ2-1	TRBD2	CATSDAAGTTYNEQFF	TGTGCCACCAGTGATGCCGCCGGGACTACCTACAATGAGCAGTTCTTC
few	TRBV5-5	TRBJ2-3	NA	CASSLFPFGQNTDTQYF	TGTGCCAGCAGCTTGTTTCCCTTTGGACAGAACACAGATACGCAGTATTTT
NA	TRBV12-3/TRBV12-4	TRBJ1-1	NA	CASTIRAHEAFF	TGTGCCAGCACCATAAGGGCACATGAAGCTTTCTTT
NA	TRBV24-1	TRBJ2-3	TRBD2	CATSDSRRGNTDTQYF	TGTGCCACCAGTGATTCCCGGCGGGGGAACACAGATACGCAGTATTTT
NA	TRBV28	TRBJ2-1	TRBD2	CASQAGGPDEQFF	TGTGCCAGCCAAGCGGGGGGGCCGGATGAGCAGTTCTTC
NA	TRBV12-5	TRBJ2-2	NA	CASGLRTGELFF	TGTGCTAGTGGTTTAAGGACCGGGGAGCTGTTTTTT
NA	TRBV5-1	TRBJ1-1	NA	CASRVVGGAEAFF	TGCGCCAGCCGCGTCGTGGGGGGAGCTGAAGCTTTCTTT
once	TRBV27	TRBJ2-7	NA	CASGRPWDVSSYEQYF	TGTGCCAGCGGAAGACCCTGGGACGTTAGCTCCTACGAGCAGTACTTC
NA	TRBV6-5	TRBJ2-2	TRBD1	CASSYDRANTGELFF	TGTGCCAGCAGTTACGACAGGGCGAACACCGGGGAGCTGTTTTTT
NA	TRBV4-1	TRBJ1-1	NA	CASSQLEKGNTEAFF	TGCGCCAGCAGCCAACTCGAGAAGGGAAACACTGAAGCTTTCTTT
NA	TRBV5-1	TRBJ2-2	TRBD1	CASARQGSTGELFF	TGCGCCAGCGCTCGACAGGGGAGCACCGGGGAGCTGTTTTTT
NA	TRBV5-4	TRBJ2-6	NA	CASRSGFYSGANVLTF	TGTGCCAGCAGATCAGGGTTTTACTCTGGGGCCAACGTCCTGACTTTC
few	TRBV7-9	TRBJ1-5	NA	CASSLSDAQPQHF	TGTGCCAGCAGCTTATCGGACGCTCAGCCCCAGCATTTT
NA	TRBV25-1	TRBJ2-5	TRBD1	CASSRTGDFGETQYF	TGTGCCAGTTCTAGGACAGGGGATTTCGGGGAGACCCAGTACTTC
NA	TRBV4-3	TRBJ1-6	NA	CASSQDFGSPLHF	TGCGCCAGCAGCCAAGATTTCGGTTCACCCCTCCACTTT
NA	TRBV5-1	TRBJ2-1	TRBD1	CASSLVGQGNDEQFF	TGCGCCAGCAGCTTGGTCGGACAGGGAAATGATGAGCAGTTCTTC
NA	TRBV4-1	TRBJ1-5	NA	CASSQGAAGAADQPQHF	TGCGCCAGCAGCCAGGGGGCGGCAGGGGCGGCCGATCAGCCCCAGCATTTT
NA	TRBV3-1/TRBV3-2	TRBJ2-2	TRBD2	CASSHPVLRGGPGELFF	TGTGCCAGCAGCCACCCCGTTTTGCGGGGGGGCCCCGGGGAGCTGTTTTTT
NA	TRBV28	TRBJ1-3	NA	CASSRDISGNTIYF	TGTGCCAGCAGTCGGGACATTTCTGGAAACACCATATATTTT
NA	TRBV20-1	TRBJ2-5	NA	CSASVLSGETQYF	TGCAGTGCTAGTGTTCTTTCAGGGGAGACCCAGTACTTC
NA	TRBV3-1/TRBV3-2	TRBJ2-1	TRBD2	CASSLEYSGGVNEQFF	TGTGCCAGCAGCCTCGAATATAGCGGGGGGGTTAATGAGCAGTTCTTC
NA	TRBV10-3	TRBJ1-1	TRBD1	CAMQGALGTEAFF	TGTGCCATGCAGGGGGCGCTGGGCACTGAAGCTTTCTTT
NA	TRBV19	TRBJ2-5	TRBD1	CAASRTGNQETQYF	TGTGCCGCTTCCCGGACAGGGAACCAAGAGACCCAGTACTTC
NA	TRBV28	TRBJ1-2	NA	CASGEETGSLLYGYTF	TGTGCCAGCGGGGAAGAAACGGGGTCTCTGCTCTATGGCTACACCTTC
few	TRBV7-8	TRBJ1-1	NA	CASSLDEKNTEAFF	TGTGCCAGCAGCTTAGACGAGAAGAACACTGAAGCTTTCTTT
NA	TRBV3-1/TRBV3-2	TRBJ2-7	TRBD2	CASSQDWRGANEQYF	TGTGCCAGCAGCCAAGATTGGCGGGGGGCGAACGAGCAGTACTTC
NA	TRBV6-5	TRBJ1-2	NA	CASSNNRDGYTF	TGTGCCAGCAGTAATAACAGGGATGGCTACACCTTC
NA	TRBV4-2	TRBJ1-1	TRBD1	CASSRTGLTEAFF	TGTGCCAGCAGCCGGACAGGGTTGACTGAAGCTTTCTTT
NA	TRBV3-1/TRBV3-2	TRBJ1-4	NA	CASSQDYGGFGQLFF	TGTGCCAGCAGCCAAGATTATGGGGGCTTCGGGCAACTGTTTTTT
NA	TRBV9	TRBJ2-1	NA	CASSVGNPYNEQFF	TGTGCCAGCAGCGTAGGGAACCCCTACAATGAGCAGTTCTTC
NA	TRBV7-8	TRBJ1-1	NA	CASSLGQGRTEAFF	TGTGCCAGCAGCTTAGGGCAGGGTCGAACTGAAGCTTTCTTT
NA	TRBV9	TRBJ1-5	TRBD1	CASSVGDSQPQHF	TGTGCCAGCAGCGTAGGGGACAGTCAGCCCCAGCATTTT
NA	TRBV5-1	TRBJ1-3	NA	CASSLGVSGNTIYF	TGCGCCAGCAGCTTGGGGGTCTCTGGAAACACCATATATTTT
NA	TRBV4-2	TRBJ1-5	TRBD1	CASSSWTGTNQPQHF	TGTGCCAGCAGCTCTTGGACAGGGACCAATCAGCCCCAGCATTTT
NA	TRBV27	TRBJ1-5	TRBD1	CASSLRQGSNQPQHF	TGTGCCAGCAGTTTACGACAGGGGAGCAATCAGCCCCAGCATTTT
NA	TRBV7-8	TRBJ1-5	NA	CASSPGDGLWNQPQHF	TGTGCCAGCAGCCCGGGGGACGGGCTTTGGAATCAGCCCCAGCATTTT
once	TRBV18	TRBJ1-2	NA	CASSQQNYGYTF	TGTGCCAGCTCACAACAGAACTATGGCTACACCTTC
NA	TRBV6-5	TRBJ2-1	NA	CASSYASLSYNEQFF	TGTGCCAGCAGTTACGCATCGTTATCCTACAATGAGCAGTTCTTC
NA	TRBV27	TRBJ2-2	NA	CASSLSGGPKTGELFF	TGTGCCAGCAGTTTATCGGGGGGGCCGAAGACCGGGGAGCTGTTTTTT